Each of the 12 T cell receptor beta chains below was sequenced from the same sample in a study of control samples from healthy donors and cancer patients. The assay was immunoSEQ multiplex PCR, and TCRdb's table has in-frame clones only and misses some. Here the sample spans about 110,000 clones, 90% being singletons. The sample consisted of blood. The receptors here all came from a human donor in good health. The donor label of this sample is uncertain.

This rearrangement joins TRBV28 to TRBJ1-4, with D unclear. This CDR3 has 13 amino acids. Germline CDR1 reads MDHEN; CDR2 reads SYDVKM. Trimming took 2 bases from V and 8 from J, leaving 9 bases between them. CDR3 sequence reads: CASSLLLYEKLFF. Here the CDR3 DNA reads TGTGCCAGCAGTTTACTGCTTTACGAAAAACTGTTTTTT.

V is TRBV18 and J is TRBJ2-7; 9 nucleotides agree with TRBD1. The CDR3 has 16 amino acids. J lost 3 bases, V lost 5 bases, and 11 bases had no gene match. Germline V gene sequence: CDR1 KGHSH, CDR2 LQKENI. CDR3 in amino acids: CASSSTPGQGLYEQYF. Written as DNA, the CDR3 is TGTGCCAGCTCATCAACGCCGGGACAGGGCCTCTACGAGCAGTACTTC.

This clone was observed once. V gene TRBV4-1 combines with J gene TRBJ2-6; D is uncertain. The CDR3 loop spans 14 amino acids. Per the germline V gene, CDR1 is MGHRA and CDR2 is YSYEKL. Trimming shortened V by 3 bases and J by 3 bases, and 6 bases separated the two germline ends. CDR3 residues: CASSQGFGANVLTF. Written as DNA, the CDR3 is TGCGCCAGCAGCCAGGGTTTTGGGGCCAACGTCCTGACTTTC.

J is TRBJ1-2 and V is TRBV14; maybe TRBD1 (6 bases). Germline CDR1 SGHDN, CDR2 FVKESK. The ends were cut back, 4 bases at V and 4 bases at J, with 16 bases in the middle. There are 15 residues in the CDR3. This CDR3 reads CASSLKRGALYGYTF. Written as DNA, the CDR3 is TGTGCCAGCAGCCTCAAGAGGGGGGCCCTCTATGGCTACACCTTC.

This chain connects TRBV5-1 to TRBJ2-5; D call uncertain. The V and J ends lost 4 bases and 5 bases respectively, with 6 bases between them. This CDR3 comprises 11 residues. CDR1 is SGHRS, CDR2 YFSETQ, per germline. The CDR3 DNA sequence: TGCGCCAGCAGCCTTAAGGAGACCCAGTACTTC. Translated, it gives CASSLKETQYF. Using reference TRBV5-1 and TRBJ2-5 for the parts outside the CDR3, the full variable domain is KAGVTQTPRYLIKTRGQQVTLSCSPISGHRSVSWYQQTPGQGLQFLFEYFSETQRNKGNFPGRFSGRQFSNSRSEMNVSTLELGDSALYLCASSLKETQYFGPGTRLLVL.

This chain connects TRBV14 to TRBJ2-6; D is perhaps TRBD1 (6 bases). Germline lookup yields CDR1 SGHDN and CDR2 FVKESK. The CDR3 spans 16 residues. The germline V and J ends were trimmed by 2 bases and 0 bases, with 8 bases remaining between them. The CDR3 is CASSQKGGSGANVLTF. The CDR3 region has the DNA TGTGCCAGCAGCCAAAAAGGGGGCTCTGGGGCCAACGTCCTGACTTTC.

J is TRBJ2-2 and V is TRBV5-8, with D perhaps assigned TRBD1 or TRBD2 (5 bases each). Trimming cost V 0 bases and J 6 bases, with 15 bases left between them. The CDR3 loop spans 16 amino acids. Germline CDR1 is SGHTS and CDR2 is YDEGEE. The CDR3 loop is CASSLAGDARPGELFF. The CDR3 coding sequence is TGTGCCAGCAGCTTGGCCGGGGACGCGCGACCCGGGGAGCTGTTTTTT.

The table lists this clone with a few counts. The gene calls are TRBV19 and TRBJ2-2; TRBD2 aligns across 7 bases. Germline-derived CDR1 and CDR2 are LNHDA and SQIVND (reference sequence). CDR3 size: 15 residues. The trim removed 2 bases at V and 7 bases at J, leaving 7 bases unmatched. The CDR3 DNA follows: TGTGCCAGTAGTATATCGGGGGGTATAGTCGGGGAGCTGTTTTTT. Protein product: CASSISGGIVGELFF.

This chain joins TRBV10-3 and TRBJ1-5; D gene uncertain. The length of the CDR3 is 13 residues. CDR1 and CDR2 (germline): ENHRY, SYGVKD. V dropped 8 bases and J dropped 11 bases, with 19 bases sitting between them. Here the CDR3 reads CAIGENERRAQHF. The CDR3 DNA is TGTGCCATCGGAGAGAATGAGCGGCGGGCCCAGCATTTT.

J is TRBJ2-3 and V is TRBV30; D remains unclear. The CDR3 covers 12 residues. The germline V and J ends were trimmed by 2 bases and 0 bases, with 3 bases remaining between them. From germline, CDR1 is GTSNPN and CDR2 SVGIG (reference sequence). CDR3 loop: CAWSSSTDTQYF. The CDR3, as DNA: TGTGCCTGGAGTTCGAGCACAGATACGCAGTATTTT.

This chain connects TRBV4-1 to TRBJ2-1; no clear D. Germline CDR1 and CDR2: MGHRA and YSYEKL. The length of the CDR3 is 16 residues. The germline V and J ends were trimmed by 4 bases and 4 bases, with 17 bases remaining between them. In nucleotides, the CDR3 is TGCGCCAGCAGCCCTCGGTTAGCAGTCGGGTACAATGAGCAGTTCTTC. It specifies CASSPRLAVGYNEQFF.

The genes are TRBV27 and TRBJ1-6, with a possible D match to TRBD1 (6 bases). The CDR3 is 14 residues long. V lost 6 bases and J lost 8, with 14 bases in between. The germline V gene encodes CDR1 MNHEY and CDR2 SMNVEV (reference sequence). CDR3 protein: CASRPQGGHSPLHF. The CDR3 DNA follows: TGTGCCAGCAGACCACAGGGTGGGCATTCACCCCTCCACTTT.